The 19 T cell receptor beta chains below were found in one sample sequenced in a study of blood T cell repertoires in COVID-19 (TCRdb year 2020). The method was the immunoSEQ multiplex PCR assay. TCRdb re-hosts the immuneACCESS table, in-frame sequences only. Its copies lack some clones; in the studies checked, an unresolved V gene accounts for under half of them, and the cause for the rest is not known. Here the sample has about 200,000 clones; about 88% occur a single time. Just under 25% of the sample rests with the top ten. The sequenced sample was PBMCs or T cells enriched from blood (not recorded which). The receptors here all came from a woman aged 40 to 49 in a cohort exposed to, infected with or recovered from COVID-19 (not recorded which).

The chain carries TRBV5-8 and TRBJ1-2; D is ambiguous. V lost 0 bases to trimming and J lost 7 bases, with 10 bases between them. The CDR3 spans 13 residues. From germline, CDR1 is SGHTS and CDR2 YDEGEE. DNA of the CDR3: TGTGCCAGCAGCTTGGAGTACCCCAGTGGCTACACCTTC. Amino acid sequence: CASSLEYPSGYTF.

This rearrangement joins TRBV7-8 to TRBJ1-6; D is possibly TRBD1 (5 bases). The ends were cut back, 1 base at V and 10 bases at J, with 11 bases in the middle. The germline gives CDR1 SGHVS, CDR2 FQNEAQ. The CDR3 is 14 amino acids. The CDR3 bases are TGTGCCAGCAGCTTAGGGCAGGGTGGCTCACCCCTCCACTTT. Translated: CASSLGQGGSPLHF.

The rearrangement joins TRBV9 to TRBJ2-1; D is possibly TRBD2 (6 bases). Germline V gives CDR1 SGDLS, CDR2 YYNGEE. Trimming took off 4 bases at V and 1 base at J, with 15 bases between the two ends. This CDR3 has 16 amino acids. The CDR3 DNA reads TGTGCCAGCAGCACCACCGGGACTCCTTCCTACAATGAGCAGTTCTTC. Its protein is CASSTTGTPSYNEQFF.

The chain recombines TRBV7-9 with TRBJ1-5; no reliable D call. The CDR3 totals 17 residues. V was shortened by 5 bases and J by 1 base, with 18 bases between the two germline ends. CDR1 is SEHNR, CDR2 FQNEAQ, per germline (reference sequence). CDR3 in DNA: TGTGCCAGCAGCCGGGAGGGCGGTATGGGGAGCAATCAGCCCCAGCATTTT. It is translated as CASSREGGMGSNQPQHF.

CDR3 amino acids: CASSRASGEKADTQYF. The CDR3 DNA sequence: TGCGCCAGCAGCCGGGCTAGCGGGGAAAAAGCAGATACGCAGTATTTT. The V call is TRBV5-1, the J call TRBJ2-3; 9 bases are a match to TRBD2. The length of the CDR3 is 16 residues. CDR1 SGHRS and CDR2 YFSETQ come from the germline V gene. J lost 4 bases, V lost 4 bases, and 10 bases had no gene match.

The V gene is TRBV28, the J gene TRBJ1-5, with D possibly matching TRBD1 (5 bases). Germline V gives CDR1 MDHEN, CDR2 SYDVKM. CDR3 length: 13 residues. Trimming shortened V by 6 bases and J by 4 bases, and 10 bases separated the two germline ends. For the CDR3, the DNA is TGTGCCAGCAGGCTGACAGTTAATCAGCCCCAGCATTTT. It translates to CASRLTVNQPQHF.

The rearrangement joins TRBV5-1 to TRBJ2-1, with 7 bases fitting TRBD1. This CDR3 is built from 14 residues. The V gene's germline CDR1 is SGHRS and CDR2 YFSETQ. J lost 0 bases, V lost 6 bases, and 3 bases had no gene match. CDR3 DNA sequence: TGCGCCAGCATGGACAGGAGCTCCTACAATGAGCAGTTCTTC. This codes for CASMDRSSYNEQFF.

The CDR3 nucleotides are TGTGCCAGCAGTGAAGCGGCGGCGATCCATGGCAAAGAGACCCAGTACTTC. Translation: CASSEAAAIHGKETQYF. The chain links TRBV2 to TRBJ2-5; D remains ambiguous. V shed 0 bases and J shed 3 bases, with 17 bases lying between them. CDR1 SNHLY and CDR2 FYNNEI come from the germline V gene. The length of the CDR3 is 17 residues. Complete variable domain (other parts from reference TRBV2 and TRBJ2-5): EPEVTQTPSHQVTQMGQEVILRCVPISNHLYFYWYRQILGQKVEFLVSFYNNEISEKSEIFDDQFSVERPDGSNFTLKIRSTKLEDSAMYFCASSEAAAIHGKETQYFGPGTRLLVL.

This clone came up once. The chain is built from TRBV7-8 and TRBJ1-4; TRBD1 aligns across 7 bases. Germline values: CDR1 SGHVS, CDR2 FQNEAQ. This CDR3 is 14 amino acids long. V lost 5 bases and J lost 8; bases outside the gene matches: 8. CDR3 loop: CASSPHRGEEKLFF. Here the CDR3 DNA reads TGTGCCAGCAGCCCTCACAGGGGTGAAGAAAAACTGTTTTTT.

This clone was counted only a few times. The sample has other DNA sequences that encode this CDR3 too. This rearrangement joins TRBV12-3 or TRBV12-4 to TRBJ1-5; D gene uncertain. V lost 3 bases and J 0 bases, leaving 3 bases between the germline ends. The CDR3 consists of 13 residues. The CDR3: CASSFYSNQPQHF. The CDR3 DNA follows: TGTGCCAGCAGTTTTTATAGCAATCAGCCCCAGCATTTT.

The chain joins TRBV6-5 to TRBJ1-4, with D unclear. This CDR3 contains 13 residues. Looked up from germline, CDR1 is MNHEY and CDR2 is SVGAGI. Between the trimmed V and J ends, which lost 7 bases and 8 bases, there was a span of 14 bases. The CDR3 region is CASNRQSSEKLFF. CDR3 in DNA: TGTGCCAGCAATAGACAATCATCCGAAAAACTGTTTTTT.

For the CDR3, the DNA is TGCGCCAGCAGCCAAGATACAGGCACCGGGGAGCTGTTTTTT. It encodes CASSQDTGTGELFF. The chain recombines TRBV4-1 with TRBJ2-2, with D possibly matching TRBD1 (5 bases). Germline values: CDR1 MGHRA, CDR2 YSYEKL. CDR3 length: 14 residues. The V end was cut by 0 bases, the J end by 4 bases, with 6 bases between.

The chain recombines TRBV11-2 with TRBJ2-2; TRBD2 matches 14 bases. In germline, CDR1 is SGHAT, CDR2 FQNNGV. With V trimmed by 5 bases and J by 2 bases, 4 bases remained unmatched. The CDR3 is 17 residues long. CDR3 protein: CASSPGTSGSNTGELFF. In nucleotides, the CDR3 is TGTGCCAGCAGCCCCGGGACTAGCGGGAGTAACACCGGGGAGCTGTTTTTT.

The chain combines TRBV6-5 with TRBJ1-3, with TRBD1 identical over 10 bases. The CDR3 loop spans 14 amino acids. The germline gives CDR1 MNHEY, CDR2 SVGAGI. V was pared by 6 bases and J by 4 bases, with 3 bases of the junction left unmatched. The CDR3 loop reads CASRTGGSGNTIYF. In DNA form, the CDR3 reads TGTGCCAGCAGGACAGGGGGCTCAGGAAACACCATATATTTT.

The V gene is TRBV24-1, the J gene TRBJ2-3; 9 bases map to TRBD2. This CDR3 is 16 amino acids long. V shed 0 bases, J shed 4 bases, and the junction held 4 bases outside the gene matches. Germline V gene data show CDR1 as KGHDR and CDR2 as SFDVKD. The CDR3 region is CATSDLGASGADTQYF. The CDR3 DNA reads TGTGCCACCAGTGATTTGGGGGCTAGCGGGGCAGATACGCAGTATTTT.

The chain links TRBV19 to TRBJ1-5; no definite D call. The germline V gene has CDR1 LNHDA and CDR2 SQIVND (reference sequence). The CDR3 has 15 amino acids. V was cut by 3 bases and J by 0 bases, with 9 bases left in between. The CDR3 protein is CASSITEVSNQPQHF. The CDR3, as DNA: TGTGCCAGTAGTATTACAGAAGTTAGCAATCAGCCCCAGCATTTT.

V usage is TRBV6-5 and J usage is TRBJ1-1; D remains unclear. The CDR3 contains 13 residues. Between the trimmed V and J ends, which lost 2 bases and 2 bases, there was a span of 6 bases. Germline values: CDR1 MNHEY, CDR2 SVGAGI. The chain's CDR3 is CASSYRLNTEAFF. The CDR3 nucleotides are TGTGCCAGCAGTTACCGACTTAACACTGAAGCTTTCTTT.

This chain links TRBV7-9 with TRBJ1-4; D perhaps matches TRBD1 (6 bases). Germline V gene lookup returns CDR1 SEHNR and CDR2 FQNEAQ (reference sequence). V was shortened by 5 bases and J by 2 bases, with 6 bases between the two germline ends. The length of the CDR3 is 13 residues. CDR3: CASSTGTNEKLFF. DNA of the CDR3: TGTGCCAGCAGCACAGGGACTAATGAAAAACTGTTTTTT.

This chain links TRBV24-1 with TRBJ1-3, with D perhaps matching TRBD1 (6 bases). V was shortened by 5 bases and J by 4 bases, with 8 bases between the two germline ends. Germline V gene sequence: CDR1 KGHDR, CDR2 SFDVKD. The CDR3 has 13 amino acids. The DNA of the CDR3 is TGTGCCACCAGTGCCGGACAGGGAAACACCATATATTTT. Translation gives CATSAGQGNTIYF.